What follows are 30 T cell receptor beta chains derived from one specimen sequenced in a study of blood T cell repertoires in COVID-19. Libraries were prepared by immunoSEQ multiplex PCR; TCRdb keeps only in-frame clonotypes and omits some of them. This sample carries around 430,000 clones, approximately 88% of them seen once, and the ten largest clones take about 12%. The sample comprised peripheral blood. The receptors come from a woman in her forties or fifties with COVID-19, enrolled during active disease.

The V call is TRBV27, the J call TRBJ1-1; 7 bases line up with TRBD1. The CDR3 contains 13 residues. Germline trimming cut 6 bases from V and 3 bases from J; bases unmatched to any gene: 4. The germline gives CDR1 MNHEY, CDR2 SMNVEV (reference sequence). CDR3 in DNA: TGTGCCAGCAGCTCAGACAGGGACACTGAAGCTTTCTTT. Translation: CASSSDRDTEAFF.

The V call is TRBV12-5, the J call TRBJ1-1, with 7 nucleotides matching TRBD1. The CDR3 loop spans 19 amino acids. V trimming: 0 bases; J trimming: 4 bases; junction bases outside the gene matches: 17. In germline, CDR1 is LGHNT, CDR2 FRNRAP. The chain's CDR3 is CASGLVFGQAHRVGTEAFF. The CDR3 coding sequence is TGTGCTAGTGGTTTGGTATTCGGACAGGCGCACCGGGTTGGCACTGAAGCTTTCTTT. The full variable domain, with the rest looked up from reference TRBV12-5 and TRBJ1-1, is DARVTQTPRHKVTEMGQEVTMRCQPILGHNTVFWYRQTMMQGLELLAYFRNRAPLDDSGMPKDRFSAEMPDATLATLKIQPSEPRDSAVYFCASGLVFGQAHRVGTEAFFGQGTRLTVV.

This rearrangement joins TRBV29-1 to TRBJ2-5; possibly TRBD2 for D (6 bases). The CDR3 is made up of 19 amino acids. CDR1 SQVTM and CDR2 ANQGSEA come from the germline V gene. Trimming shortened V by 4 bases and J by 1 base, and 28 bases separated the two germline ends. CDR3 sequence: CSVGGVRDPPHGTQETQYF. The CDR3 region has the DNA TGCAGCGTTGGGGGGGTGCGGGACCCCCCACATGGCACCCAAGAGACCCAGTACTTC.

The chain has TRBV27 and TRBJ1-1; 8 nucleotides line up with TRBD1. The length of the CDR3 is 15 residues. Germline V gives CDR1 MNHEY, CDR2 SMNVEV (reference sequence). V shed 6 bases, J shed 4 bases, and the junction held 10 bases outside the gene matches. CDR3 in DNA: TGTGCCAGCAGCCCCATAGGTACAGGGGGCACTGAAGCTTTCTTT. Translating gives CASSPIGTGGTEAFF.

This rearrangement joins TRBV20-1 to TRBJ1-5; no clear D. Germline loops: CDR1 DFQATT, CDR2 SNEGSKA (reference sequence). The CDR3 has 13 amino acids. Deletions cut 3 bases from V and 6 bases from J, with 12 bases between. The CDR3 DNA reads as TGCAGTGCTAGTCGGGTAGATGGTCAGCCCCAGCATTTT. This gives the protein CSASRVDGQPQHF.

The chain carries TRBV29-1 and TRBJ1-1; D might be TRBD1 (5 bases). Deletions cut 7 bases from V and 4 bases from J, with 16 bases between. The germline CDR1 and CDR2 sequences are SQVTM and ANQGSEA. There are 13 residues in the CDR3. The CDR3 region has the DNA TGCAGCGCAATACGGCGGGGGGGCACTGAAGCTTTCTTT. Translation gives CSAIRRGGTEAFF. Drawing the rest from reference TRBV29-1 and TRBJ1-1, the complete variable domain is SAVISQKPSRDICQRGTSLTIQCQVDSQVTMMFWYRQQPGQSLTLIATANQGSEATYESGFVIDKFPISRPNLTFSTLTVSNMSPEDSSIYLCSAIRRGGTEAFFGQGTRLTVV.

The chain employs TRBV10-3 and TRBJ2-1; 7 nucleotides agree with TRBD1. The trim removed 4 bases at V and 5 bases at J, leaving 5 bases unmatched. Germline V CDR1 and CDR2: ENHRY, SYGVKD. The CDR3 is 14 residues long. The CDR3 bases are TGTGCCATCAGTGCGACAGGGTTCAACAATGAGCAGTTCTTC. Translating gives CAISATGFNNEQFF.

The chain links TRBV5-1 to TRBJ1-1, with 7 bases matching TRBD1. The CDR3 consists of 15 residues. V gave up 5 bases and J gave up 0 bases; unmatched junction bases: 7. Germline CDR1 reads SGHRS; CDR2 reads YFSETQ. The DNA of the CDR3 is TGCGCCAGCAGGCCCGGGACAGCGATGAACACTGAAGCTTTCTTT. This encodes CASRPGTAMNTEAFF.

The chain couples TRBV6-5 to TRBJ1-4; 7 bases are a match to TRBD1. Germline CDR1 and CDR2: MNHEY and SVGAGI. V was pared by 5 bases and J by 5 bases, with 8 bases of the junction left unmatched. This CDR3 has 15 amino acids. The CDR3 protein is CASSHAGTANEKLFF. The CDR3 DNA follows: TGTGCCAGCAGTCACGCCGGGACAGCAAATGAAAAACTGTTTTTT.

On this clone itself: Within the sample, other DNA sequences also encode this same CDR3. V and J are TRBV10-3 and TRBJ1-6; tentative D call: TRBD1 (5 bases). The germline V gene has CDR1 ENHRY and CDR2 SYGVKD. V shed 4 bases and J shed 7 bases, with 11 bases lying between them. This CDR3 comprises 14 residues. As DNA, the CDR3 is TGTGCCATCAGTGCAAGGGAGGGGAATTCACCCCTCCACTTT. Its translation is CAISAREGNSPLHF.

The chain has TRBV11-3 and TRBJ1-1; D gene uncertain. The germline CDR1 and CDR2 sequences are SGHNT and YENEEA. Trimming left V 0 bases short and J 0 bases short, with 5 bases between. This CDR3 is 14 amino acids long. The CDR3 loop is CASSLDRMNTEAFF. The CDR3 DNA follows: TGTGCCAGCAGCTTAGACAGGATGAACACTGAAGCTTTCTTT.

The chain's CDR3 is CASLEGVNTEAFF. CDR3 bases: TGTGCCAGCCTTGAGGGAGTGAACACTGAAGCTTTCTTT. The J gene is TRBJ1-1, the V gene TRBV2, with unresolved D. CDR1 is SNHLY, CDR2 FYNNEI, per germline. Between the trimmed V and J ends, which lost 8 bases and 0 bases, there was a span of 10 bases. The CDR3 has 13 residues.

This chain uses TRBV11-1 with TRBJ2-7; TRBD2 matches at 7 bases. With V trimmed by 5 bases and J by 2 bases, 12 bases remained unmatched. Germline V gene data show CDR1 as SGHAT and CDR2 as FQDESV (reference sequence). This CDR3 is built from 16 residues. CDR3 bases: TGTGCCAGCAGCCATTTCTGGGGGGGTCGGACCTACGAGCAGTACTTC. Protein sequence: CASSHFWGGRTYEQYF.

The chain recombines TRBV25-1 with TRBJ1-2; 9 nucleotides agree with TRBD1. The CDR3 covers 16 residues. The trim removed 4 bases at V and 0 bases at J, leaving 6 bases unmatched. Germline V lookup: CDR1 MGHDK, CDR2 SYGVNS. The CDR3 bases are TGTGCCAGCAGTGGAGTAAGGACAGGGGCTAACTATGGCTACACCTTC. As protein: CASSGVRTGANYGYTF.

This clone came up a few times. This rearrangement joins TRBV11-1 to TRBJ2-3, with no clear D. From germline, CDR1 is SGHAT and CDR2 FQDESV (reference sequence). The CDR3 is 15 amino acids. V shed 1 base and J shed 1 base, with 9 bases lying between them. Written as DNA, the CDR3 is TGTGCCAGCAGCTTAGGGCCCTCCGGCACAGATACGCAGTATTTT. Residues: CASSLGPSGTDTQYF.

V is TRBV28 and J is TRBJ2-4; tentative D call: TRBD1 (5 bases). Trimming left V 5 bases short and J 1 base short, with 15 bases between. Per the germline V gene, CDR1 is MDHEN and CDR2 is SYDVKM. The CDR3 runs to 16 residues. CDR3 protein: CASSGWGSQAKNIQYF. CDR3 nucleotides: TGTGCCAGCAGTGGGTGGGGCTCCCAGGCCAAAAACATTCAGTACTTC.

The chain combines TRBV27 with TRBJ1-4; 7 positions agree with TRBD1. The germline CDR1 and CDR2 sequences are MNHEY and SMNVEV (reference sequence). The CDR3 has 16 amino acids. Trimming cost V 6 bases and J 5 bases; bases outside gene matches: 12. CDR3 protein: CASSQTGTAKNEKLFF. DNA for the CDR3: TGTGCCAGCAGCCAAACCGGGACAGCGAAAAATGAAAAACTGTTTTTT. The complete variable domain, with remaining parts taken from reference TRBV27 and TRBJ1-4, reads EAQVTQNPRYLITVTGKKLTVTCSQNMNHEYMSWYRQDPGLGLRQIYYSMNVEVTDKGDVPEGYKVSRKEKRNFPLILESPSPNQTSLYFCASSQTGTAKNEKLFFGSGTQLSVL.

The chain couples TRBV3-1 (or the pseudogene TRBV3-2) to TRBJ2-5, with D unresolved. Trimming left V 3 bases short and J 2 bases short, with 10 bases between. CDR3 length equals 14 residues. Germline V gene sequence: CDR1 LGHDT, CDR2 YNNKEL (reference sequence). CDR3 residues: CASSQTEAQETQYF. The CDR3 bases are TGTGCCAGCAGCCAGACCGAGGCTCAAGAGACCCAGTACTTC.

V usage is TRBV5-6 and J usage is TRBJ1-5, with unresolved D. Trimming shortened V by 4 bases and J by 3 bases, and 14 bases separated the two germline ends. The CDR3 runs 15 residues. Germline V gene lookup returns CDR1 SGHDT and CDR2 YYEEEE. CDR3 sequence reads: CASSPDGGYNQPQHF. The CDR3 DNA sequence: TGTGCCAGCAGCCCAGACGGAGGTTACAATCAGCCCCAGCATTTT.

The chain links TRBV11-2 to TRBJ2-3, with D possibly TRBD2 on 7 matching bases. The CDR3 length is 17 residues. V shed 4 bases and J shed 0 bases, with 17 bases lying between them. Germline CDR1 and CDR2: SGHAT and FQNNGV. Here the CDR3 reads CASSSLKGGVSTDTQYF. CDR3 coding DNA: TGTGCCAGCAGCTCCTTGAAGGGGGGGGTTAGCACAGATACGCAGTATTTT. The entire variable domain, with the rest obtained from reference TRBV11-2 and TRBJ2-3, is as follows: EAGVAQSPRYKIIEKRQSVAFWCNPISGHATLYWYQQILGQGPKLLIQFQNNGVVDDSQLPKDRFSAERLKGVDSTLKIQPAKLEDSAVYLCASSSLKGGVSTDTQYFGPGTRLTVL.

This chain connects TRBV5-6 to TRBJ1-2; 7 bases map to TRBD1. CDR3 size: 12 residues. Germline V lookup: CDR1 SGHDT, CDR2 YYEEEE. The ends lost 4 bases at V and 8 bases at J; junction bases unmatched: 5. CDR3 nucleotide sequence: TGTGCCAGCAGCCTAACAGGGGTAGGCTACACCTTC. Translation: CASSLTGVGYTF.

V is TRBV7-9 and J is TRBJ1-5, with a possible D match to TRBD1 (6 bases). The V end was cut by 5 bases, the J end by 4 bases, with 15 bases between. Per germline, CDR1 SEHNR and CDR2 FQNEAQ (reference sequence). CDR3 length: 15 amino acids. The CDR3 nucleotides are TGTGCCAGCAGCAAGGGGGATCAGGCAAATCAGCCCCAGCATTTT. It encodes CASSKGDQANQPQHF.

The DNA of the CDR3 is TGTGCCACCAGCAGAGAACTAGCGGGAGGCGAGCAGTACTTC. This translates into CATSRELAGGEQYF. The V call is TRBV15, the J call TRBJ2-7; 12 bases are a match to TRBD2. This CDR3 region has 14 residues. The junction had 0 bases not matched to a gene; V was cut back by 0 bases and J by 6 bases. Per germline, CDR1 LNHNV and CDR2 YYDKDF (reference sequence). Combining the CDR3 with reference TRBV15 and TRBJ2-7 gives the whole variable domain DAMVIQNPRYQVTQFGKPVTLSCSQTLNHNVMYWYQQKSSQAPKLLFHYYDKDFNNEADTPDNFQSRRPNTSFCFLDIRSPGLGDTAMYLCATSRELAGGEQYFGPGTRLTVT.

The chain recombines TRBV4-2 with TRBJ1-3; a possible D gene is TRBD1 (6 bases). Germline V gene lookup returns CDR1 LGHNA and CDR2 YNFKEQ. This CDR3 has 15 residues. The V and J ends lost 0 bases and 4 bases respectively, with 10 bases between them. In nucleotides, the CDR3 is TGTGCCAGCAGCCAAGACAGGGGACCCGGAAACACCATATATTTT. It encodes CASSQDRGPGNTIYF.

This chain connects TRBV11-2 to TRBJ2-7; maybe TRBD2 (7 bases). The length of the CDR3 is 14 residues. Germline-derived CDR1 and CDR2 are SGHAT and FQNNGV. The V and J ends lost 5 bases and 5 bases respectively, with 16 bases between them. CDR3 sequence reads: CASSLRGGADEQYF. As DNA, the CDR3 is TGTGCCAGCAGCCTACGAGGGGGGGCGGACGAGCAGTACTTC. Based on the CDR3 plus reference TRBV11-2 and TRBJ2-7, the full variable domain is EAGVAQSPRYKIIEKRQSVAFWCNPISGHATLYWYQQILGQGPKLLIQFQNNGVVDDSQLPKDRFSAERLKGVDSTLKIQPAKLEDSAVYLCASSLRGGADEQYFGPGTRLTVT.

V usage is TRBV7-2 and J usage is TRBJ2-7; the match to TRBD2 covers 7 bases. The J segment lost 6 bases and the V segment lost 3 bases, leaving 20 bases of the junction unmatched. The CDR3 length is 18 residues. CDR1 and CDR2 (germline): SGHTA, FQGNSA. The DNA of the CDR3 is TGTGCCAGCAGCTTTATCCTAGCGGAGATAATAACGCCCCGCGAGCAGTACTTC. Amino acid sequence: CASSFILAEIITPREQYF. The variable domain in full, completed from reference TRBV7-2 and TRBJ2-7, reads GAGVSQSPSNKVTEKGKDVELRCDPISGHTALYWYRQSLGQGLEFLIYFQGNSAPDKSGLPSDRFSAERTGGSVSTLTIQRTQQEDSAVYLCASSFILAEIITPREQYFGPGTRLTVT.

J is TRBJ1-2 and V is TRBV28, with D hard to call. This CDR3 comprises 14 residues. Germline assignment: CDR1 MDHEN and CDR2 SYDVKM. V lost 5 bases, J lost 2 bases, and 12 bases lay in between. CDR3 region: CASSRSARNYGYTF. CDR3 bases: TGTGCCAGCAGTCGGTCCGCCCGAAACTATGGCTACACCTTC.

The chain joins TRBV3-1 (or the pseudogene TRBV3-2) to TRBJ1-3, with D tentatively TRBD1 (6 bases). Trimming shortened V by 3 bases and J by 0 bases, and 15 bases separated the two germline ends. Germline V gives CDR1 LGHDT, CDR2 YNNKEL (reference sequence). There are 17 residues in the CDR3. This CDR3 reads CASSQVYRESSGNTIYF. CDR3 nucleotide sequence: TGTGCCAGCAGCCAGGTTTACAGGGAAAGCTCTGGAAACACCATATATTTT.

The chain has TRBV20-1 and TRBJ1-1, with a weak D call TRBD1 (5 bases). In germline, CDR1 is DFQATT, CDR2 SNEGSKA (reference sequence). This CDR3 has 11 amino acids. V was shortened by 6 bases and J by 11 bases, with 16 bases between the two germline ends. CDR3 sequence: CSAPSGGYAFF. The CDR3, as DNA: TGCAGTGCCCCCAGCGGGGGGTACGCTTTCTTT.

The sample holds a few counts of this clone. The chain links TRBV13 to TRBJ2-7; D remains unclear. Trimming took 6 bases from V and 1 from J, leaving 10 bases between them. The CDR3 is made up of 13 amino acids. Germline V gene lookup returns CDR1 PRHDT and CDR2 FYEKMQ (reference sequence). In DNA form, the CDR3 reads TGTGCCAGCAGTGACACTTATTCCTACGAGCAGTACTTC. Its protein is CASSDTYSYEQYF.